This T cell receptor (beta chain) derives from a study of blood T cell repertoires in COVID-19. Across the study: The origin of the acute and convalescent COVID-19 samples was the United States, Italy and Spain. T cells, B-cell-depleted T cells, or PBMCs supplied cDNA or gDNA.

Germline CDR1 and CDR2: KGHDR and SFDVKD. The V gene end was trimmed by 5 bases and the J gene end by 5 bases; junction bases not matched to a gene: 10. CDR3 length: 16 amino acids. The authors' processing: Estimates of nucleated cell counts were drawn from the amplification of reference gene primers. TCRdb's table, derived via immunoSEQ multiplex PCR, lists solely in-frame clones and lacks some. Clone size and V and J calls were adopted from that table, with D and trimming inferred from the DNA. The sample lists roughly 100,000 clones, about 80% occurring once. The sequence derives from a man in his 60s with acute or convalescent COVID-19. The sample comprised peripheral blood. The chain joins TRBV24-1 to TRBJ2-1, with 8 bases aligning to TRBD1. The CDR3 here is CATSAIGQGINNEQFF. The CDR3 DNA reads TGTGCCACCAGTGCCATAGGACAGGGTATCAACAATGAGCAGTTCTTC.